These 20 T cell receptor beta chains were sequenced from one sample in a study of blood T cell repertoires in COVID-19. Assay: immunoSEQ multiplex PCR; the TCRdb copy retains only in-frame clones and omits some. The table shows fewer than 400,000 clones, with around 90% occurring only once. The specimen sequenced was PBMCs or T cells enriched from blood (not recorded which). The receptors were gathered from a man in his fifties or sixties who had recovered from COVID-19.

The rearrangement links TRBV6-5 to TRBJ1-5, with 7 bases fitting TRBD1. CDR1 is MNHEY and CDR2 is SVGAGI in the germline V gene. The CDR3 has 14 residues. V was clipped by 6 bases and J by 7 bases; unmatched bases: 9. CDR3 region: CASRDHRGLQPQHF. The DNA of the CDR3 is TGTGCCAGCAGGGACCACAGGGGATTACAGCCCCAGCATTTT.

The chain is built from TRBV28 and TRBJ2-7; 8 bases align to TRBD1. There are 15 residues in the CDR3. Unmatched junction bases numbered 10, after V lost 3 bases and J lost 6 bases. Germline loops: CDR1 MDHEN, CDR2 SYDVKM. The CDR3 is CASSFQGAGWVEQYF. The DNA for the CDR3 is TGTGCCAGCAGTTTCCAGGGGGCGGGATGGGTCGAGCAGTACTTC.

The CDR3, as DNA: TGTGCCAGCTCGGGACAGGGCAATCAGCCCCAGCATTTT. Translating gives CASSGQGNQPQHF. This rearrangement joins TRBV18 to TRBJ1-5; 8 bases match TRBD1. The V and J ends lost 6 bases and 2 bases, in that order; junction bases with no gene match: 0. This CDR3 comprises 13 residues. From germline, CDR1 is KGHSH and CDR2 LQKENI. The complete variable domain, with remaining parts taken from reference TRBV18 and TRBJ1-5, reads NAGVMQNPRHLVRRRGQEARLRCSPMKGHSHVYWYRQLPEEGLKFMVYLQKENIIDESGMPKERFSAEFPKEGPSILRIQQVVRGDSAAYFCASSGQGNQPQHFGDGTRLSIL.

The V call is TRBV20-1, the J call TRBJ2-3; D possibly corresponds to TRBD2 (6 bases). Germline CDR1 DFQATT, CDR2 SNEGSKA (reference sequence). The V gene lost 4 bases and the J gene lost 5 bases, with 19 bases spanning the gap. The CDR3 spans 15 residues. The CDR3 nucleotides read TGCAGTGCTACTGATAGCGGAGCCCCGGGAGATACGCAGTATTTT. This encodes CSATDSGAPGDTQYF.

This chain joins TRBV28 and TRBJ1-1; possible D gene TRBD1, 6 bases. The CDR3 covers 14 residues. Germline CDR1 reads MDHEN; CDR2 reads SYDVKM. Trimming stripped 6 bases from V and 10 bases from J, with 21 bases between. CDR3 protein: CASSPSGQRLVAFF. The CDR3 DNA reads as TGTGCCAGCAGCCCCTCGGGACAACGTCTCGTAGCTTTCTTT.

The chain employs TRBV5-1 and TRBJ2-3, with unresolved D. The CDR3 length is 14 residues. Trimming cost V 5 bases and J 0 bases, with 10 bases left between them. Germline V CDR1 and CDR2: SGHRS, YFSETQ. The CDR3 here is CASSQSSSTDTQYF. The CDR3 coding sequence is TGCGCCAGCAGTCAGTCGTCTAGCACAGATACGCAGTATTTT.

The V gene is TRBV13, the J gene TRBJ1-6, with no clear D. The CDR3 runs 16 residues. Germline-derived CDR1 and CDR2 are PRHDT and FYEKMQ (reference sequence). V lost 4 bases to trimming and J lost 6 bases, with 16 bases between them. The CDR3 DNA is TGTGCCAGCAGCTCTGAAACCGGGTCCCTTAATTCACCCCTCCACTTT. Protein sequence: CASSSETGSLNSPLHF.

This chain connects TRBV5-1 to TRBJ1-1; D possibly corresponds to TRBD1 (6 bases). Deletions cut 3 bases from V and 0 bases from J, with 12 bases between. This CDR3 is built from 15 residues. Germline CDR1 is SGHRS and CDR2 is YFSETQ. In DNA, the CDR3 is TGCGCCAGCAGCTCTCGGACAGACATGAACACTGAAGCTTTCTTT. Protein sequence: CASSSRTDMNTEAFF.

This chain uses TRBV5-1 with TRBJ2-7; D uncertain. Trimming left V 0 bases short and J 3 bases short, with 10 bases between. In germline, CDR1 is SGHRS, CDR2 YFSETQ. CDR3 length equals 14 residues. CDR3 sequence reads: CASSLGSSRYEQYF. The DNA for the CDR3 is TGCGCCAGCAGCTTGGGTTCGTCCCGCTACGAGCAGTACTTC.

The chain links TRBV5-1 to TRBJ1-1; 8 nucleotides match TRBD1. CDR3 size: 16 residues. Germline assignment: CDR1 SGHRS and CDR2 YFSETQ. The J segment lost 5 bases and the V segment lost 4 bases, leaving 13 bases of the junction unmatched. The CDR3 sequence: CASSPKPQGALTEAFF. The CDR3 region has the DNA TGCGCCAGCAGCCCAAAGCCTCAGGGGGCTTTAACTGAAGCTTTCTTT.

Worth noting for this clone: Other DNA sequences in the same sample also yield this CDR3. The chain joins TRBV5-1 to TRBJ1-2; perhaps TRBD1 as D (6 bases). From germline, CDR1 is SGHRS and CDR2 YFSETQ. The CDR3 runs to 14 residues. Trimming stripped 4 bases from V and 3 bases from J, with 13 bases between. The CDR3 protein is CASSLGAGDYGYTF. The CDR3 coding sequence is TGCGCCAGCAGCCTGGGGGCGGGGGACTATGGCTACACCTTC.

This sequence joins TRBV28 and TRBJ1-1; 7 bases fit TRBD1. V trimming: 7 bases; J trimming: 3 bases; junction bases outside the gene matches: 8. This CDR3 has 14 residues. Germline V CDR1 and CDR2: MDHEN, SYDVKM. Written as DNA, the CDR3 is TGTGCCAGCACCCGTATAACAGGGGACACTGAAGCTTTCTTT. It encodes CASTRITGDTEAFF. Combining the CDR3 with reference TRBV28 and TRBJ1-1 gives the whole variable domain DVKVTQSSRYLVKRTGEKVFLECVQDMDHENMFWYRQDPGLGLRLIYFSYDVKMKEKGDIPEGYSVSREKKERFSLILESASTNQTSMYLCASTRITGDTEAFFGQGTRLTVV.

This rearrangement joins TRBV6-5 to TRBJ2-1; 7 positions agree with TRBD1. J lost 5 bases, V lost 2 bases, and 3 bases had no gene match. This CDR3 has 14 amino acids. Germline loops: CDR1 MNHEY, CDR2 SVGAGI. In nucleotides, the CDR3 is TGTGCCAGCAGTTACGCGACAGGGAACAATGAGCAGTTCTTC. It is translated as CASSYATGNNEQFF.

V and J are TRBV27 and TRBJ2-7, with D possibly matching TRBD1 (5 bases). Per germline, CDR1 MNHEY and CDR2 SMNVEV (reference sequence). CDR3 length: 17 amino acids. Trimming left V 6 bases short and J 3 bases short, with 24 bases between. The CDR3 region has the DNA TGTGCCAGCAGCGACAGTTTGGGGTTAGGTTTTCTCTACGAGCAGTACTTC. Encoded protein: CASSDSLGLGFLYEQYF.

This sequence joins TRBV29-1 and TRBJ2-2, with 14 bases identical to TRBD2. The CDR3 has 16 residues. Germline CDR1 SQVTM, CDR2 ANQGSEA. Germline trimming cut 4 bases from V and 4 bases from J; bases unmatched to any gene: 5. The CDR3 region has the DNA TGCAGCGTTGGAGGGACTAGCGGGAGTGGCACCGGGGAGCTGTTTTTT. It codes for CSVGGTSGSGTGELFF.

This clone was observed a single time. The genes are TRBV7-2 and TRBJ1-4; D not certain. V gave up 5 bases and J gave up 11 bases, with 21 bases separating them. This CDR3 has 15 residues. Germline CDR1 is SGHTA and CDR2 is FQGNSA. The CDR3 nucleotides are TGTGCCAGCAGCGCTCATAAGAGCCGATCTGATAAACTGTTTTTT. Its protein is CASSAHKSRSDKLFF.

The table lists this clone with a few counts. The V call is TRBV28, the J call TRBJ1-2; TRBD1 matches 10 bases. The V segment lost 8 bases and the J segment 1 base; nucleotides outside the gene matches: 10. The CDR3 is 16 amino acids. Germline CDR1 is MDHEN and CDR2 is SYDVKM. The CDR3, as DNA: TGTGCCAGCGCGACAGGGGGCGAGGGTGATAACTATGGCTACACCTTC. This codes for CASATGGEGDNYGYTF.

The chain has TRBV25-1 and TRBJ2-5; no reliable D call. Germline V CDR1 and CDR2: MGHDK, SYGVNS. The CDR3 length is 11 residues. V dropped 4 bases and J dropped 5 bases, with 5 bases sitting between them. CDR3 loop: CASSVSETQYF. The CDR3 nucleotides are TGTGCCAGCAGTGTGTCGGAGACCCAGTACTTC.

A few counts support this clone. The DNA for the CDR3 is TGTGCCACCAGTGATTTGAGGGGTTCCGGCTACACCTTC. Its translation is CATSDLRGSGYTF. The chain combines TRBV24-1 with TRBJ1-2; TRBD1 is a possible D gene (5 bases). With 0 bases removed from V and 8 bases from J, the gap between germline ends came to 9 bases. CDR3 size: 13 residues. The V gene's germline CDR1 is KGHDR and CDR2 SFDVKD.

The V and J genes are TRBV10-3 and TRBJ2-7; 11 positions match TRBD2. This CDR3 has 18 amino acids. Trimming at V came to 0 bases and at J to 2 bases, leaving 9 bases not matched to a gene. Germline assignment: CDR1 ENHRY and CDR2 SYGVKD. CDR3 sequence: CAISESGPGSGRAYEQYF. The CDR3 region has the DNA TGTGCCATCAGTGAGTCAGGCCCGGGTAGCGGGAGGGCCTACGAGCAGTACTTC.